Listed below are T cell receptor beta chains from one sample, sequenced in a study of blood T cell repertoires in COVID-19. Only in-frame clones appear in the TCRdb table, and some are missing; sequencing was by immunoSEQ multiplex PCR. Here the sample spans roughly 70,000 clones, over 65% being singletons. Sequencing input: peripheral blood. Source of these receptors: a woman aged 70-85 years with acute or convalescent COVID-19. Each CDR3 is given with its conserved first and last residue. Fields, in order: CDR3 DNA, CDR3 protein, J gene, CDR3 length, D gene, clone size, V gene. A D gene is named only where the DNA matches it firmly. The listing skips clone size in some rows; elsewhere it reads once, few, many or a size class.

TGTGCCATCAACAGCGAATCGGGGACAGAGTATCCCTACGAGCAGTACTTC | CAINSESGTEYPYEQYF | TRBJ2-7 | 17 | TRBD1 | few | TRBV10-3
TGCGCCAGCAGCCCGCCCGGGGGGGAGAGTAACTATGGCTACACCTTC | CASSPPGGESNYGYTF | TRBJ1-2 | 16 | NA | NA | TRBV5-1
TGTGCCAGCAGGGTGGGACAGTGGGAAAAACTGTTTTTT | CASRVGQWEKLFF | TRBJ1-4 | 13 | TRBD1 | NA | TRBV12-3/TRBV12-4
TGTGCCAGTGCGGTGGGAGTGGAAGAAAAACTGTTTTTT | CASAVGVEEKLFF | TRBJ1-4 | 13 | NA | NA | TRBV28
TGCAGCGTTTTTCCCATTTCGGGGTCAGGAAACACCATATATTTT | CSVFPISGSGNTIYF | TRBJ1-3 | 15 | NA | few | TRBV29-1
TGCGCCAGCAGCTTGCGTGGGACAGGGGACGATTCACCCCTCCACTTT | CASSLRGTGDDSPLHF | TRBJ1-6 | 16 | TRBD1 | NA | TRBV5-1
TGTGCCAGCAGCTTCGGCGCAGGGGGCAGGAGCAATCAGCCCCAGCATTTT | CASSFGAGGRSNQPQHF | TRBJ1-5 | 17 | TRBD1 | NA | TRBV7-9
TGTGCCAGCAGCCCATCAGGTAGCTCCTACAATGAGCAGTTCTTC | CASSPSGSSYNEQFF | TRBJ2-1 | 15 | NA | NA | TRBV11-2
TGCGCCAGCAGCGAGGAAGCGGGTGGGTACCAAGAGACCCAGTACTTC | CASSEEAGGYQETQYF | TRBJ2-5 | 16 | NA | NA | TRBV5-1
TGTGCCAGCAGCCCCCTGGAGATCTCCGCAGATACGCAGTATTTT | CASSPLEISADTQYF | TRBJ2-3 | 15 | NA | NA | TRBV7-9
TGTGCCAGCAGCTCTGTGGGGGGTTGGGCGGGTGAGCAGTTCTTC | CASSSVGGWAGEQFF | TRBJ2-1 | 15 | NA | once | TRBV28
TGTGCCTACTCGGACAGGAATTCTGATGGCTACACCTTC | CAYSDRNSDGYTF | TRBJ1-2 | 13 | TRBD1 | once | TRBV30
TGTGCCAGCAGCTTATCTCCCCCGACAGGAGTGTCCTACGAGCAGTACTTC | CASSLSPPTGVSYEQYF | TRBJ2-7 | 17 | NA | NA | TRBV7-3
TGCGCCAGCAGTCCCTCACAGGGAAGGACTGAAGCTTTCTTT | CASSPSQGRTEAFF | TRBJ1-1 | 14 | NA | NA | TRBV23-1